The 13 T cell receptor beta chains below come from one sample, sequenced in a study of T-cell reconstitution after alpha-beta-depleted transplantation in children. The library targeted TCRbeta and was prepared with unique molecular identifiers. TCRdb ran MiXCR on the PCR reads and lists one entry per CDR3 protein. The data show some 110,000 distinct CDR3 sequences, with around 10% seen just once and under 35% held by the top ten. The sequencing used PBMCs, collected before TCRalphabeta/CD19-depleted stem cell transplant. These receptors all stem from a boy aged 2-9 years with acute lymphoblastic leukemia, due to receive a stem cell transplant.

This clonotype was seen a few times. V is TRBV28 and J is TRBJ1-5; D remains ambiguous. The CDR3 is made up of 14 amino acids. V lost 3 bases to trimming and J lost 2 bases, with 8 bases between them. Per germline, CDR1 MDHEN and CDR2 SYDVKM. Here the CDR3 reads CASSLQVGNQPQHF. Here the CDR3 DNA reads TGTGCCAGCAGTTTGCAGGTGGGCAATCAGCCCCAGCATTTT.

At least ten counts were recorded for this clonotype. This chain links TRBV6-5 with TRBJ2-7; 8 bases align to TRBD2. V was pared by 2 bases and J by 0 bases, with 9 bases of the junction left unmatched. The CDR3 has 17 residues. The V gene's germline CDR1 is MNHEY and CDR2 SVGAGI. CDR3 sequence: CASSYPDGSGSSYEQYF. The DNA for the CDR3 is TGTGCCAGCAGTTACCCTGATGGAAGCGGGAGCTCCTACGAGCAGTACTTC.

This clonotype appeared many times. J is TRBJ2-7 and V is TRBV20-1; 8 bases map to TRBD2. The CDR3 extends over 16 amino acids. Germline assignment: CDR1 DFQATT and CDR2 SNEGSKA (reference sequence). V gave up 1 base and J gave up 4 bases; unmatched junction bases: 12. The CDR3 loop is CSARVGRTSGLYEQYF. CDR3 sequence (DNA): TGCAGTGCTAGAGTTGGAAGAACTAGCGGACTGTACGAGCAGTACTTC.

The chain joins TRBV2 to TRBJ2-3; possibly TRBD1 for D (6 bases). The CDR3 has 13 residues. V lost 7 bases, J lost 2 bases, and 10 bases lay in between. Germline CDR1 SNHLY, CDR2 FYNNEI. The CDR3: CASTGDNTDTQYF. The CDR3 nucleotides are TGTGCCAGCACTGGGGACAACACAGATACGCAGTATTTT.

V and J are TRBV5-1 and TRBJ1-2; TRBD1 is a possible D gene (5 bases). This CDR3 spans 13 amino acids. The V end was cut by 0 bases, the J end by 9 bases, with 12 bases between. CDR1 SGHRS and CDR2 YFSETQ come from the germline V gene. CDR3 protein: CASSLVEGTSYTF. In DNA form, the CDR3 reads TGCGCCAGCAGCTTGGTAGAGGGGACGAGCTACACCTTC.

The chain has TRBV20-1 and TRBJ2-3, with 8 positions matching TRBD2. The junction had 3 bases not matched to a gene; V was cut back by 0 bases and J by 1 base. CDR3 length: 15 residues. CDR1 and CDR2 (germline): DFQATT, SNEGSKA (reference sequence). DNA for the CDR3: TGCAGTGCTAGAGATAGCGGGGCAGGCACAGATACGCAGTATTTT. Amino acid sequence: CSARDSGAGTDTQYF.

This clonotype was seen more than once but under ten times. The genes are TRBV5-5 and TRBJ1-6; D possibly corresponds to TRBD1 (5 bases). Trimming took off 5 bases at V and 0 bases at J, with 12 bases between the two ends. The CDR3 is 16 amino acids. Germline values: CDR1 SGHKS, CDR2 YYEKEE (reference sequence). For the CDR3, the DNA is TGTGCCAGCAGTCGGGACGTAAGCTCCTATAATTCACCCCTCCACTTT. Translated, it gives CASSRDVSSYNSPLHF.

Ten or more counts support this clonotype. In DNA, the CDR3 is TGTGCCAGCACCTTGGGTGGGAATCAGCCCCAGCATTTT. This translates into CASTLGGNQPQHF. This chain links TRBV12-3 or TRBV12-4 with TRBJ1-5; no firm D call. V lost 7 bases to trimming and J lost 4 bases, with 11 bases between them. This CDR3 has 13 residues.

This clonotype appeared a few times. The CDR3 DNA reads as TGTGCCAGCAGTCCCTGGACCACAGGGGTTTCTGAAAAACTGTTTTTT. Encoded protein: CASSPWTTGVSEKLFF. V and J are TRBV28 and TRBJ1-4, with TRBD1 matching over 7 bases. CDR3 length: 16 amino acids. The V gene's germline CDR1 is MDHEN and CDR2 SYDVKM. V dropped 5 bases and J dropped 7; count of bases not matched to a gene: 13.

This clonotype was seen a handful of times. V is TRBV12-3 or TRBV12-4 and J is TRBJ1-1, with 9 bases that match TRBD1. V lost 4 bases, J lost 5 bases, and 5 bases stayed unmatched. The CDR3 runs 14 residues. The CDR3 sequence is CASSYRGQGTEAFF. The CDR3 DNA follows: TGTGCCAGCAGTTACAGGGGGCAGGGGACTGAAGCTTTCTTT.

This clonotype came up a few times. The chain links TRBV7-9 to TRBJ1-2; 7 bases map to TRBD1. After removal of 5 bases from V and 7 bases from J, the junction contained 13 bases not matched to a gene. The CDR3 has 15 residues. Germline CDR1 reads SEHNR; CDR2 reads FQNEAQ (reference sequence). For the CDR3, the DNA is TGTGCCAGCAGCCCGACAGGGAACCCCGGAGGTGGCTACACCTTC. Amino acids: CASSPTGNPGGGYTF. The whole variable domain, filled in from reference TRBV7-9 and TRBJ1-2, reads DTGVSQNPRHKITKRGQNVTFRCDPISEHNRLYWYRQTLGQGPEFLTYFQNEAQLEKSRLLSDRFSAERPKGSFSTLEIQRTEQGDSAMYLCASSPTGNPGGGYTFGSGTRLTVV.

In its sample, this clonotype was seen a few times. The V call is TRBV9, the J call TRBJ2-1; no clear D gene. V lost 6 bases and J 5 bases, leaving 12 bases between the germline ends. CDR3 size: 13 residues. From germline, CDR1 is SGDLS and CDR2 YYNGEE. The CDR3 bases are TGTGCCAGCACCGGCGCGTCGGACAATGAGCAGTTCTTC. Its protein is CASTGASDNEQFF.

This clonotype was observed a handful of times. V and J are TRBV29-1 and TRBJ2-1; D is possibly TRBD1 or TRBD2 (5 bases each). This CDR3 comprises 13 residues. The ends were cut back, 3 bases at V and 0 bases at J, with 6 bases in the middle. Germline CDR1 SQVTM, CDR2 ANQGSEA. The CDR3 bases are TGCAGCGTTGACGGGGCCTCCTACAATGAGCAGTTCTTC. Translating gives CSVDGASYNEQFF.